The 31 T cell receptor beta chains reported below all come from one sample, sequenced in a study of blood T cell repertoires in COVID-19. TCRdb keeps only in-frame clones here, not all; method: immunoSEQ multiplex PCR. Of about 100,000 clones listed, about nine tenths were seen once; the top ten hold 0.85% to 1%. The sequencing sample was made of peripheral blood. Receptors originate from a man aged 60-69 years with acute or convalescent COVID-19.

The genes are TRBV5-6 and TRBJ1-2; tentatively, D is TRBD1 (6 bases). V was trimmed by 2 bases and J by 4 bases, leaving 9 bases between them. The length of the CDR3 is 13 residues. The germline CDR1 and CDR2 sequences are SGHDT and YYEEEE. This chain's CDR3 is CASSLKQGYGYTF. The DNA of the CDR3 is TGTGCCAGCAGCTTAAAACAGGGCTATGGCTACACCTTC.

The J gene is TRBJ1-5, the V gene TRBV19; tentatively, D is TRBD1 (5 bases). V gave up 0 bases and J gave up 11 bases, with 14 bases separating them. This CDR3 is built from 14 residues. Germline CDR1 reads LNHDA; CDR2 reads SQIVND (reference sequence). The CDR3 spells CASSIERGGITQHF. For the CDR3, the DNA is TGTGCCAGTAGTATAGAGAGGGGAGGGATCACCCAGCATTTT.

This CDR3 is CASSFFGWTEAFF. The DNA of the CDR3 is TGTGCCAGCAGTTTCTTCGGGTGGACTGAAGCTTTCTTT. The chain carries TRBV27 and TRBJ1-1; unclear D gene. Germline assignment: CDR1 MNHEY and CDR2 SMNVEV (reference sequence). CDR3 length: 13 residues. The germline V and J ends were trimmed by 3 bases and 5 bases, with 10 bases remaining between them.

This sequence joins TRBV14 and TRBJ2-1; D not resolved. There are 14 residues in the CDR3. CDR1 and CDR2 from the germline V gene are SGHDN and FVKESK. Trimming took off 5 bases at V and 0 bases at J, with 8 bases between the two ends. CDR3 region: CASSTASSYNEQFF. The CDR3 nucleotides read TGTGCCAGCAGCACCGCGAGCTCCTACAATGAGCAGTTCTTC.

The chain joins TRBV30 to TRBJ2-3; D might be TRBD1 (6 bases). V was clipped by 2 bases and J by 0 bases, with 9 bases between them. The CDR3 sequence is 14 residues long. Germline V gene lookup returns CDR1 GTSNPN and CDR2 SVGIG (reference sequence). The CDR3 reads CAWSSGQSTDTQYF. The CDR3 coding sequence is TGTGCCTGGAGTTCAGGACAGAGCACAGATACGCAGTATTTT.

The V gene is TRBV11-3, the J gene TRBJ1-1; no clear D. The germline gives CDR1 SGHNT, CDR2 YENEEA. V was clipped by 2 bases and J by 5 bases, with 12 bases between them. The CDR3 totals 14 residues. CDR3 region: CASSLTGSRTEAFF. CDR3 sequence (DNA): TGTGCCAGCAGCTTAACTGGGTCTAGGACTGAAGCTTTCTTT.

This sequence joins TRBV12-3 or TRBV12-4 and TRBJ1-2, with 8 bases aligning to TRBD1. With V trimmed by 8 bases and J by 7 bases, 9 bases remained unmatched. CDR3 size: 13 residues. The CDR3 DNA reads as TGTGCCAGCTCTACCTCAGGGGGCGGTGGCTACACCTTC. It yields the protein CASSTSGGGGYTF.

The rearrangement uses TRBV18 and TRBJ2-2; possible D gene TRBD1, 5 bases. The V end lost 3 bases, the J end lost 6 bases, and 20 bases lay between the germline ends. The CDR3 runs to 17 residues. The V gene's germline CDR1 is KGHSH and CDR2 LQKENI. DNA for the CDR3: TGTGCCAGCTCACCGTTGGACAACCAGGTTTGGGCCGGGGAGCTGTTTTTT. It encodes CASSPLDNQVWAGELFF.

This clone showed up just once. The rearrangement joins TRBV24-1 to TRBJ2-3, with TRBD2 matching 11 bases. Germline V gene lookup returns CDR1 KGHDR and CDR2 SFDVKD. After removal of 4 bases from V and 4 bases from J, the junction contained 12 bases not matched to a gene. The CDR3 spans 18 residues. The chain's CDR3 is CATSDRPILAGAADTQYF. In DNA, the CDR3 is TGTGCCACCAGTGACCGGCCGATACTAGCGGGAGCTGCAGATACGCAGTATTTT.

The chain employs TRBV2 and TRBJ2-3, with 7 bases matching TRBD1. CDR1 is SNHLY and CDR2 is FYNNEI in the germline V gene. The ends lost 4 bases at V and 8 bases at J; junction bases unmatched: 12. The CDR3 is made up of 15 amino acids. The CDR3 protein is CASSVQPPAGGTQYF. CDR3 sequence (DNA): TGTGCCAGCAGTGTACAGCCCCCAGCAGGGGGTACGCAGTATTTT.

This chain joins TRBV5-1 and TRBJ2-1; 16 bases are a match to TRBD2. The CDR3 totals 17 residues. The germline V gene has CDR1 SGHRS and CDR2 YFSETQ. V was pared by 3 bases and J by 8 bases, with 8 bases of the junction left unmatched. The CDR3: CASSSGTSGRAGDEQFF. CDR3 bases: TGCGCCAGCAGCTCTGGGACTAGCGGGAGGGCTGGCGATGAGCAGTTCTTC.

The rearrangement links TRBV11-2 to TRBJ2-6; D might be TRBD1 (5 bases). There are 19 residues in the CDR3. Deletions cut 1 base from V and 0 bases from J, with 16 bases between. The germline V gene has CDR1 SGHAT and CDR2 FQNNGV. The CDR3 spells CASSLGRRGQFSGANVLTF. In DNA form, the CDR3 reads TGTGCCAGCAGCTTAGGAAGAAGGGGCCAGTTCTCTGGGGCCAACGTCCTGACTTTC.

The chain couples TRBV9 to TRBJ2-3; D perhaps matches TRBD2 (5 bases). CDR1 is SGDLS and CDR2 is YYNGEE in the germline V gene. This CDR3 is built from 13 residues. The V and J ends lost 4 bases and 8 bases respectively, with 14 bases between them. The CDR3 region has the DNA TGTGCCAGCAGCAACCGGCCAGGAGGTACGCAGTATTTT. Protein: CASSNRPGGTQYF.

The V and J genes are TRBV11-2 and TRBJ2-1; 9 bases align to TRBD2. J lost 2 bases, V lost 3 bases, and 5 bases had no gene match. This CDR3 has 16 amino acids. Germline V gives CDR1 SGHAT, CDR2 FQNNGV. CDR3 in amino acids: CASSLGGRGTYNEQFF. The CDR3 region has the DNA TGTGCCAGCAGCTTGGGCGGGAGGGGCACCTACAATGAGCAGTTCTTC.

The rearrangement uses TRBV6-6 and TRBJ2-6; weak D call: TRBD1 (6 bases). V was pared by 2 bases and J by 4 bases, with 9 bases between. Germline-derived CDR1 and CDR2 are MNHNY and SVGAGI (reference sequence). The CDR3 has 15 residues. For the CDR3, the DNA is TGTGCCAGCAGTTACGTGGGGGCCGGGGCCAACGTCCTGACTTTC. Protein sequence: CASSYVGAGANVLTF.

This clone has only one observation. V usage is TRBV30 and J usage is TRBJ2-5, with 12 bases fitting TRBD2. CDR1 and CDR2 from the germline V gene are GTSNPN and SVGIG (reference sequence). The CDR3 has 16 amino acids. Unmatched junction bases numbered 5, after V lost 2 bases and J lost 1 base. The DNA for the CDR3 is TGTGCCTGGAGTATAGGACTAGCGGGAATCCAAGAGACCCAGTACTTC. Its translation: CAWSIGLAGIQETQYF.

The gene calls are TRBV25-1 and TRBJ1-1, with no clear D. Germline CDR1 is MGHDK and CDR2 is SYGVNS. The CDR3 loop spans 11 amino acids. The V gene lost 11 bases and the J gene lost 1 base, with 8 bases spanning the gap. CDR3 in DNA: TGTGCCTCGGTACGGAACACTGAAGCTTTCTTT. This codes for CASVRNTEAFF.

The chain has TRBV3-1 (or the pseudogene TRBV3-2) and TRBJ2-1; D may be TRBD1 (5 bases). The V gene lost 0 bases and the J gene lost 7 bases, with 10 bases spanning the gap. This CDR3 contains 14 residues. From germline, CDR1 is LGHDT and CDR2 YNNKEL (reference sequence). CDR3 in amino acids: CASSQEYRQNEQFF. CDR3 in DNA: TGTGCCAGCAGCCAAGAGTACAGGCAGAATGAGCAGTTCTTC.

The V call is TRBV18, the J call TRBJ1-4, with TRBD1 matching over 8 bases. J gave up 4 bases and V 3 bases, and 1 base lay outside the gene matches. The CDR3 length is 14 residues. CDR1 and CDR2 from the germline V gene are KGHSH and LQKENI. CDR3 amino acids: CASSPGQDNEKLFF. DNA of the CDR3: TGTGCCAGCTCACCGGGACAGGATAATGAAAAACTGTTTTTT.

The rearrangement uses TRBV5-1 and TRBJ2-7; TRBD1 matches 11 bases. CDR1 SGHRS and CDR2 YFSETQ come from the germline V gene. The J segment lost 3 bases and the V segment lost 2 bases, leaving 4 bases of the junction unmatched. This CDR3 is 15 amino acids long. The CDR3 DNA reads TGCGCCAGCAGCTTACACGGGACAGGGGGCTACGAGCAGTACTTC. As protein: CASSLHGTGGYEQYF. The complete variable domain, with remaining parts taken from reference TRBV5-1 and TRBJ2-7, reads KAGVTQTPRYLIKTRGQQVTLSCSPISGHRSVSWYQQTPGQGLQFLFEYFSETQRNKGNFPGRFSGRQFSNSRSEMNVSTLELGDSALYLCASSLHGTGGYEQYFGPGTRLTVT.

V gene TRBV5-1 combines with J gene TRBJ2-5, with D perhaps matching TRBD2 (5 bases). The ends were cut back, 4 bases at V and 7 bases at J, with 8 bases in the middle. Germline assignment: CDR1 SGHRS and CDR2 YFSETQ. CDR3 length: 11 residues. The CDR3, as DNA: TGCGCCAGCAGCGAGGAGGCGACCCAGTACTTC. Translated: CASSEEATQYF.

The V call is TRBV14, the J call TRBJ2-5; D perhaps matches TRBD1 (5 bases). CDR1 SGHDN and CDR2 FVKESK come from the germline V gene. The CDR3 is 14 amino acids. The germline V and J ends were trimmed by 5 bases and 2 bases, with 12 bases remaining between them. CDR3 DNA: TGTGCCAGCAGCTTCCGACAGACTCAAGAGACCCAGTACTTC. It codes for CASSFRQTQETQYF.

This clone has a handful of counts. The chain carries TRBV27 and TRBJ2-1, with 9 nucleotides matching TRBD2. The V gene end was trimmed by 7 bases and the J gene end by 4 bases; junction bases not matched to a gene: 11. Germline CDR1 reads MNHEY; CDR2 reads SMNVEV (reference sequence). This CDR3 is 16 amino acids long. CDR3 sequence: CASTPAGGPGYNEQFF. CDR3 sequence (DNA): TGTGCCAGCACTCCTGCGGGAGGGCCAGGTTACAATGAGCAGTTCTTC.

This clone was counted a single time. The genes are TRBV19 and TRBJ2-5, with a weak D call TRBD1 (5 bases). The CDR3 is 13 residues long. V was clipped by 4 bases and J by 4 bases, with 10 bases between them. Germline V CDR1 and CDR2: LNHDA, SQIVND (reference sequence). This chain's CDR3 is CASSTGIGETQYF. The DNA for the CDR3 is TGTGCCAGTAGTACAGGGATCGGAGAGACCCAGTACTTC.

This chain connects TRBV7-2 to TRBJ2-7, with 7 bases identical to TRBD2. Germline V gene data show CDR1 as SGHTA and CDR2 as FQGNSA. V lost 5 bases and J lost 2; bases outside the gene matches: 9. The CDR3 loop spans 15 amino acids. The CDR3 DNA sequence: TGTGCCAGCAGCACCCCTAGCGGTACCACCTACGAGCAGTACTTC. Its protein product is CASSTPSGTTYEQYF.

The V and J genes are TRBV10-2 and TRBJ2-7; D possibly corresponds to TRBD2 (5 bases). V lost 4 bases and J lost 2, with 12 bases in between. CDR1 and CDR2 from the germline V gene are WSHSY and SAAADI. The CDR3 is made up of 14 amino acids. Here the CDR3 reads CASSAQRSTYEQYV. CDR3 sequence (DNA): TGCGCCAGCAGTGCCCAGCGGTCTACCTACGAGCAGTACGTC.

The J gene is TRBJ2-5, the V gene TRBV6-6, with 7 bases identical to TRBD1. The CDR3 spans 14 residues. The V and J ends lost 6 bases and 1 base, in that order; junction bases with no gene match: 5. CDR1 is MNHNY, CDR2 SVGAGI, per germline (reference sequence). The CDR3, as DNA: TGTGCCAGCAGCCTGGGACAGCCCCAAGAGACCCAGTACTTC. Translating gives CASSLGQPQETQYF.

The V call is TRBV7-3, the J call TRBJ2-3; 7 nucleotides agree with TRBD2. The CDR3 runs to 18 residues. Looked up from germline, CDR1 is SGHTA and CDR2 is FQGTGA. J was trimmed by 2 bases and V by 1 base; bases with no gene match: 12. CDR3 in DNA: TGTGCCAGCAGCTTAAGGCCGGGGGGTAGCGGAGTCACAGATACGCAGTATTTT. Encoded protein: CASSLRPGGSGVTDTQYF.

The chain is built from TRBV16 and TRBJ1-6, with a weak D call TRBD1 (5 bases). The CDR3 runs to 16 residues. Germline V gene sequence: CDR1 KGHSY, CDR2 FQNENV. Trimming removed 0 bases from V and 3 bases from J, with 9 bases in between. The CDR3 loop reads CASSQSRGYYNSPLHF. The CDR3 DNA sequence: TGTGCCAGCAGCCAATCTAGGGGCTACTATAATTCACCCCTCCACTTT.

The chain has TRBV5-8 and TRBJ2-1; the match to TRBD2 covers 7 bases. The germline V gene has CDR1 SGHTS and CDR2 YDEGEE. The CDR3 has 14 amino acids. The V and J ends lost 3 bases and 6 bases, in that order; junction bases with no gene match: 6. The CDR3 reads CASSSRDYGNEQFF. The CDR3 DNA sequence: TGTGCCAGCAGCTCCCGGGACTACGGCAATGAGCAGTTCTTC.

The V gene is TRBV3-1 (or the pseudogene TRBV3-2), the J gene TRBJ2-6; TRBD2 is a possible D gene (5 bases). V was shortened by 4 bases and J by 1 base, with 8 bases between the two germline ends. This CDR3 spans 15 amino acids. The germline V gene has CDR1 LGHDT and CDR2 YNNKEL (reference sequence). The CDR3 region is CASSPRTSGANVLTF. Written as DNA, the CDR3 is TGTGCCAGCAGCCCACGGACTTCTGGGGCCAACGTCCTGACTTTC.